Given below is one T cell receptor beta chain in context. Relative to the germline gene, one junction end is altered; a read error may explain this. TCRdb reprocessed the 5' RACE reads with MiXCR, giving one entry per CDR3 protein. The sample carries some 58,000 distinct CDR3 sequences, around 12% recorded once. Germline V gene sequence: CDR1 MDHEN, CDR2 SYDVKM. The CDR3 covers 11 residues. This record comes from a study of early T cells in non-severe SARS-CoV-2 infection. V gene TRBV28 combines with J gene TRBJ2-7; the D is unclear. The origin of this receptor is an adult who was a healthcare worker with PCR-confirmed SARS-CoV-2 infection or an uninfected control (not recorded which). Material for sequencing was whole blood. CDR3 in amino acids: CASSTSTFLVF. In DNA form, the CDR3 reads TGTGCCAGCAGCACTTCGACCTTTCTCGTCTTC. Drawing the rest from reference TRBV28 and TRBJ2-7, the complete variable domain is DVKVTQSSRYLVKRTGEKVFLECVQDMDHENMFWYRQDPGLGLRLIYFSYDVKMKEKGDIPEGYSVSREKKERFSLILESASTNQTSMYLCASSTSTFLVFGPGTRLTVT.